What follows is one TCR beta chain and its context. The antigen it recognizes is unknown. Since the CDR3 does not end with the conserved phenylalanine or tryptophan, this likely comes from a read error. The V and J ends are trimmed by 3 bases and 6 bases, leaving 14 bases between them. From its first to its last residue, the CDR3 has 13 amino acids. Only the CDR3 DNA stays, 39 bases, in frame from base 1. From the germline V gene, CDR1 is SQVTM and CDR2 is ANQGSEA. TCR beta VDJ combination and CDR3 sequence profiling used genomic DNA as the template. TCR repertoire sequencing was run on an Illumina HiSeq 2000. In the original analysis: Repertoires were assessed using TRBV/TRBJ rearrangement plots, CDR3 size and DJ length profiles, and Simpson's diversity index. The most abundant DNA sequence in the deep sequencing data was defined as the immunodominant clone. CDR3 amino acid sequences were checked for sharing between subjects and were compared against published repertoires and the VDJdb database. The public reads were reanalyzed by TCRdb: fastp trimming at Q25, MiXCR alignment, in-frame beta chains only. Duplicate CDR3 protein sequences are folded into a single record with the most common DNA and genes. TCRdb assigned the V and J calls; the authors' analysis was not used. Across this sample there are 180,000 or so distinct CDR3 sequences, with roughly half seen only once. The top ten constitute about 2.9% of the sample.

The entry originates in a study of CD8+CD57+ T cells in acquired aplastic anemia (dated by TCRdb to 2016 to 2019). In terms of the full investigation: Extracted DNA from sorted CD4+ and CD8+ cells averaged around 3.3 ug, ranging from roughly 0.2 to 30 ug. An average of around 10 million reads for CD4+ cells and approximately 12 million reads for CD8+ cells was obtained from healthy donor samples.

In this study, sorted CD4+ and CD8+ T cells from the blood of healthy subjects and of severe aplastic anemia patients had their TCR repertoires deep-sequenced. Ficoll-Paque density gradient centrifugation was used to isolate peripheral blood mononuclear cells. Before DNA extraction, CD4+ and CD8+ T cells were sorted by FACS or by magnetic beads. The research as a whole found: No significant difference in CD8+ Simpson's diversity was found between patients and healthy controls (P=0.060). Although roughly 29 CD8+ CDR3 sequences were shared by patients and controls, these sequences appeared highly expressed in patients and within the immunodominant clones of patients.

The sample comprised sorted CD4+, CD8+, or CD8+CD57+ T cells (not recorded which) from PBMCs. The chain employs TRBV29-1 and TRBJ1-2; TRBD1 could be the D gene, as 5 bases match. This receptor was identified in a human donor in good health. The CDR3 reads as follows: CSVEVRQGNGYTS. The nucleotide sequence reads as follows: TGCAGCGTTGAGGTACGTCAGGGAAATGGCTACACCTCC.